This TCR beta chain was documented in a study of blood T cell repertoires in COVID-19. Study-level background: Material from acute and convalescent COVID-19 was sourced from the United States, Italy and Spain. Nucleic acid was either cDNA or gDNA, and it came from T cells, B-cell-depleted T cells, or PBMCs.

With 4 bases clipped from V and 1 base from J, the junction kept 10 bases outside the gene matches. From germline, CDR1 is LGHDT and CDR2 YNNKEL (reference sequence). The CDR3 spans 17 residues. How the authors handled the data: Reference gene primer amplification gave nucleated cell count estimates. Measured with immunoSEQ multiplex PCR; TCRdb has only the in-frame clones, and not every one. V, J and clone size were drawn from that table, and D and trimming were deduced from the DNA. The sample contains 210,000 or so clones, around 80% of which appear only once. The genes are TRBV3-1 (or the pseudogene TRBV3-2) and TRBJ2-3; 8 nucleotides line up with TRBD2. The material sequenced was peripheral blood. This clonotype was obtained from an elderly woman with acute or convalescent COVID-19. This CDR3 reads CASSLPSDGRGTDTQYF. The CDR3 region has the DNA TGTGCCAGCAGCCTCCCGAGCGACGGGAGGGGCACAGATACGCAGTATTTT.